This is a list of T cell receptor beta chains from one sample in a study of response to subunit inactivated influenza vaccine. TCRdb itself ran the RT-PCR reads through MiXCR, one entry per CDR3 protein. The sample has about 650,000 distinct CDR3 sequences, more than 15% seen once; the top ten hold approximately 10%. The sequenced sample was PBMCs from blood, obtained approximately 13 days after vaccination. The source is a man aged 45 to 65 who received an inactivated influenza vaccine. The CDR3 runs from the conserved cysteine through the conserved F or W. The D gene is left open where the match is weak. Clone sizes are given selectively: once, few, many, or a class where the clone is expanded.

j_gene: TRBJ2-3; v_gene: TRBV20-1; d_gene: .; abundance: few; CDR3aa: CSARPGQGITDTQYF; CDR3nt: TGCAGTGCTAGACCGGGGCAGGGAATTACAGATACGCAGTATTTT
j_gene: TRBJ2-1; v_gene: TRBV7-2; d_gene: .; abundance: .; CDR3aa: CASSTTGVYNEQFF; CDR3nt: TGTGCCAGCAGCACGACAGGAGTATACAATGAGCAGTTCTTC
j_gene: TRBJ2-7; v_gene: TRBV20-1; d_gene: TRBD2; abundance: .; CDR3aa: CRVSGKMPYEQYF; CDR3nt: TGCAGGGTTAGCGGGAAAATGCCCTACGAGCAGTACTTC
j_gene: TRBJ2-3; v_gene: TRBV19; d_gene: .; abundance: .; CDR3aa: CASSTPRGSTDTQYF; CDR3nt: TGTGCCAGTAGTACCCCCCGGGGGAGCACAGATACGCAGTATTTT
j_gene: TRBJ2-7; v_gene: TRBV20-1; d_gene: TRBD2; abundance: few; CDR3aa: CSARVAGVYEQYF; CDR3nt: TGCAGTGCTAGAGTTGCGGGAGTGTACGAGCAGTACTTC
j_gene: TRBJ2-1; v_gene: TRBV11-2; d_gene: TRBD2; abundance: few; CDR3aa: CASSFELAGTNEQFF; CDR3nt: TGTGCCAGCAGCTTTGAACTAGCGGGGACCAATGAGCAGTTCTTC
j_gene: TRBJ2-1; v_gene: TRBV20-1; d_gene: TRBD1; abundance: .; CDR3aa: CSARVGTGGGEQFF; CDR3nt: TGCAGTGCTAGAGTCGGGACAGGGGGTGGGGAGCAGTTCTTC
j_gene: TRBJ2-7; v_gene: TRBV5-8; d_gene: .; abundance: .; CDR3aa: CQCCLGLNPYEQYF; CDR3nt: TGTCAGTGCTGCCTGGGCCTCAACCCCTACGAGCAGTACTTC
j_gene: TRBJ2-1; v_gene: TRBV28; d_gene: TRBD2; abundance: few; CDR3aa: CASSLAFAGGYNEQFF; CDR3nt: TGTGCCAGCAGTTTAGCGTTTGCGGGGGGCTACAATGAGCAGTTCTTC
j_gene: TRBJ1-1; v_gene: TRBV6-2/TRBV6-3; d_gene: .; abundance: .; CDR3aa: CASSFRVSTEAFF; CDR3nt: TGTGCCAGCAGTTTCAGGGTATCTACTGAAGCTTTCTTT
j_gene: TRBJ2-5; v_gene: TRBV7-9; d_gene: .; abundance: many; CDR3aa: CASSPSYGQETQYF; CDR3nt: TGTGCCAGCAGCCCGTCGTATGGCCAAGAGACCCAGTACTTC
j_gene: TRBJ2-1; v_gene: TRBV29-1; d_gene: .; abundance: .; CDR3aa: CSVEDPEGRGNEQFF; CDR3nt: TGCAGCGTTGAAGATCCCGAGGGCCGGGGGAATGAGCAGTTCTTC
j_gene: TRBJ2-1; v_gene: TRBV20-1; d_gene: .; abundance: .; CDR3aa: CSANPTEEQFF; CDR3nt: TGCAGTGCTAACCCGACAGAAGAGCAGTTCTTC
j_gene: TRBJ2-1; v_gene: TRBV15; d_gene: .; abundance: .; CDR3aa: CATSREEENFYEQFF; CDR3nt: TGTGCCACCAGCAGAGAGGAAGAAAACTTCTATGAGCAGTTCTTC
j_gene: TRBJ2-5; v_gene: TRBV7-9; d_gene: .; abundance: .; CDR3aa: CASSLLSGLQETQYF; CDR3nt: TGTGCCAGCAGCTTGCTCAGCGGACTCCAAGAGACCCAGTACTTC
j_gene: TRBJ2-4; v_gene: TRBV20-1; d_gene: TRBD1; abundance: few; CDR3aa: CSALRLLQGVIQYF; CDR3nt: TGCAGTGCCCTTCGCCTACTTCAGGGGGTGATTCAGTACTTC
j_gene: TRBJ1-1; v_gene: TRBV6-2/TRBV6-3; d_gene: TRBD1; abundance: .; CDR3aa: CASRTGQSVAFF; CDR3nt: TGTGCCAGCAGGACGGGACAGTCTGTGGCTTTCTTT
j_gene: TRBJ1-1; v_gene: TRBV19; d_gene: .; abundance: many; CDR3aa: CASSIDPGTVNTEAFF; CDR3nt: TGTGCCAGTAGTATAGATCCAGGGACCGTGAACACTGAAGCTTTCTTT
j_gene: TRBJ2-1; v_gene: TRBV5-1; d_gene: .; abundance: .; CDR3aa: CASSPDPPYNEQFF; CDR3nt: TGCGCCAGCAGCCCGGACCCCCCCTACAATGAGCAGTTCTTC
j_gene: TRBJ1-1; v_gene: TRBV5-6; d_gene: TRBD1; abundance: few; CDR3aa: CASSYDWDRDHTNTEAFF; CDR3nt: TGTGCCAGCAGCTATGACTGGGACAGGGATCATACGAACACTGAAGCTTTCTTT
j_gene: TRBJ1-2; v_gene: TRBV6-1; d_gene: .; abundance: .; CDR3aa: CASSDLFESNYGYTF; CDR3nt: TGTGCCAGCAGTGATTTATTTGAGTCTAACTATGGCTACACCTTC
j_gene: TRBJ2-7; v_gene: TRBV21-1; d_gene: .; abundance: few; CDR3aa: CASSKDRLAGGSSYEQYF; CDR3nt: TGTGCCAGCAGCAAAGATAGGCTAGCGGGGGGAAGCTCCTACGAGCAGTACTTC
j_gene: TRBJ1-2; v_gene: TRBV18; d_gene: .; abundance: many; CDR3aa: CASSPAAGHYGYTF; CDR3nt: TGTGCCAGCTCACCGGCAGCAGGCCACTATGGCTACACCTTC
j_gene: TRBJ2-1; v_gene: TRBV12-3/TRBV12-4; d_gene: .; abundance: many; CDR3aa: CASSLSRAATEQFF; CDR3nt: TGTGCCAGCAGTTTAAGCCGGGCCGCGACGGAGCAGTTCTTC
j_gene: TRBJ2-2; v_gene: TRBV6-2/TRBV6-3; d_gene: .; abundance: few; CDR3aa: CASSRTAGNTGELFF; CDR3nt: TGTGCCAGCAGTCGGACGGCCGGTAACACCGGGGAGCTGTTTTTT
j_gene: TRBJ1-1; v_gene: TRBV12-3/TRBV12-4; d_gene: .; abundance: few; CDR3aa: CASTKGGDEAFF; CDR3nt: TGTGCCAGCACAAAGGGGGGTGATGAAGCTTTCTTT
j_gene: TRBJ2-7; v_gene: TRBV10-2; d_gene: .; abundance: few; CDR3aa: CASSAIGVGEQYF; CDR3nt: TGCGCCAGCAGTGCGATCGGGGTGGGGGAGCAGTACTTC
j_gene: TRBJ2-1; v_gene: TRBV29-1; d_gene: TRBD2; abundance: .; CDR3aa: CSVGPSGSISDEQFF; CDR3nt: TGCAGCGTTGGCCCTAGCGGGAGCATTAGCGATGAGCAGTTCTTC
j_gene: TRBJ2-7; v_gene: TRBV6-1; d_gene: .; abundance: few; CDR3aa: CASRPDPKGFYEQYF; CDR3nt: TGTGCCAGCAGACCGGACCCGAAGGGCTTCTACGAGCAGTACTTC
j_gene: TRBJ1-2; v_gene: TRBV7-9; d_gene: .; abundance: .; CDR3aa: CASSLEAGYDGYTF; CDR3nt: TGTGCCAGCAGCTTAGAAGCAGGGTACGATGGCTACACCTTC
j_gene: TRBJ2-5; v_gene: TRBV28; d_gene: .; abundance: .; CDR3aa: CASRKQGRETQYF; CDR3nt: TGTGCCAGCAGGAAACAGGGAAGGGAGACCCAGTACTTC
j_gene: TRBJ2-7; v_gene: TRBV28; d_gene: TRBD1; abundance: few; CDR3aa: CASSLAQGAIPLYEQYF; CDR3nt: TGTGCCAGCAGTTTAGCGCAGGGGGCGATTCCCCTCTACGAGCAGTACTTC
j_gene: TRBJ1-1; v_gene: TRBV7-2; d_gene: .; abundance: .; CDR3aa: CASSLWDGLGNTEAFF; CDR3nt: TGTGCCAGCAGCCTCTGGGACGGCCTCGGAAACACTGAAGCTTTCTTT
j_gene: TRBJ1-1; v_gene: TRBV4-3; d_gene: .; abundance: few; CDR3aa: CASSQDYWGRDTEAFF; CDR3nt: TGCGCCAGCAGCCAAGATTATTGGGGTCGGGACACTGAAGCTTTCTTT
j_gene: TRBJ2-3; v_gene: TRBV7-9; d_gene: TRBD2; abundance: .; CDR3aa: CASRSFWASGPTDTQYF; CDR3nt: TGTGCCAGCAGGAGCTTTTGGGCTAGCGGACCCACAGATACGCAGTATTTT
j_gene: TRBJ1-3; v_gene: TRBV7-2; d_gene: .; abundance: many; CDR3aa: CASSLGGTLDRTIYF; CDR3nt: TGTGCCAGCAGCTTGGGGGGGACGCTCGACCGCACCATATATTTT
j_gene: TRBJ2-4; v_gene: TRBV7-9; d_gene: .; abundance: .; CDR3aa: CAVPIQSDIQYF; CDR3nt: TGTGCCGTCCCCATTCAAAGTGACATTCAGTACTTC
j_gene: TRBJ2-1; v_gene: TRBV29-1; d_gene: .; abundance: .; CDR3aa: CSVEARQNPYNEQFF; CDR3nt: TGCAGCGTTGAAGCGCGGCAGAACCCCTACAATGAGCAGTTCTTC
j_gene: TRBJ1-3; v_gene: TRBV12-3/TRBV12-4; d_gene: .; abundance: many; CDR3aa: CASRPYVGRISGNTIYF; CDR3nt: TGTGCCAGCAGGCCCTATGTCGGACGCATCTCTGGAAACACCATATATTTT
j_gene: TRBJ2-3; v_gene: TRBV12-3/TRBV12-4; d_gene: TRBD1; abundance: many; CDR3aa: CASRATGVDTDTQYF; CDR3nt: TGTGCCAGCAGAGCCACAGGGGTTGACACAGATACGCAGTATTTT
j_gene: TRBJ2-5; v_gene: TRBV6-2/TRBV6-3; d_gene: TRBD2; abundance: few; CDR3aa: CASSRDLAGGPHRETQYF; CDR3nt: TGTGCCAGCAGCCGCGACTTGGCGGGGGGCCCCCACCGAGAGACCCAGTACTTC
j_gene: TRBJ2-7; v_gene: TRBV5-1; d_gene: TRBD2; abundance: .; CDR3aa: CASSVSGGTTYEQYF; CDR3nt: TGCGCCAGCAGCGTCAGCGGGGGAACCACCTACGAGCAGTACTTC